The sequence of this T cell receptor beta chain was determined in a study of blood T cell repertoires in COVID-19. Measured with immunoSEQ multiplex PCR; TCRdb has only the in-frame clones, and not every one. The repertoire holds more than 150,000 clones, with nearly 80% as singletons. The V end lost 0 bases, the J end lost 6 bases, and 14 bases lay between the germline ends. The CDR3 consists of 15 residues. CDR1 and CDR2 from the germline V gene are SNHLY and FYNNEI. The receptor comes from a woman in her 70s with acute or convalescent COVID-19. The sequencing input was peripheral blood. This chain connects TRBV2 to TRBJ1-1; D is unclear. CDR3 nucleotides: TGTGCCAGCAGTGAAGCCCGATTGGCAGGCGCTGAAGCTTTCTTT. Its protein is CASSEARLAGAEAFF.